This note documents a single T cell receptor (beta chain) sequence. This sample is part of a study of blood T cell repertoires in COVID-19. The wider study: Nucleic acid was either cDNA or gDNA, and it came from T cells, B-cell-depleted T cells, or PBMCs.

Authors' methods: Amplifying reference gene primers gave estimates of nucleated cell counts. TCRdb's copy holds only in-frame clones and misses some; the assay was immunoSEQ multiplex PCR. V, J and clone size derive from that table, while D and trimming were established from the DNA sequence. The sample contains 100,000 to 150,000 clones, nearly 90% of which appear only once. The V gene end was trimmed by 4 bases and the J gene end by 7 bases; junction bases not matched to a gene: 6. This CDR3 is 13 amino acids long. Germline loops: CDR1 SGHDT, CDR2 YYEEEE. The receptor was isolated from a woman aged 80 or over with acute or convalescent COVID-19. Input material: peripheral blood. The V gene is TRBV5-6, the J gene TRBJ1-2; 8 bases are a match to TRBD1. CDR3 nucleotides: TGTGCCAGCAGCATTACAGGGGGTGTTGGCTACACCTTC. Translation: CASSITGGVGYTF.